The entry below gives a single T cell receptor (beta chain) sequence along with its context. Its antigen has not been determined. Base-call qualities are not available, and no considerably larger clone is one nucleotide away. The germline ends are 15 bases apart after V is trimmed by 3 bases and J by 0 bases. The germline V gene encodes CDR1 WSHSY and CDR2 SAAADI. Its CDR3 holds 17 amino acids, cysteine through phenylalanine. The entry retains the CDR3 DNA only, 51 bases that are in frame from base 1. Separate from the approximately 670-subject first cohort, the validation cohort of some 130 subjects was the group to which the donors belonged. This sample is part of a study of cytomegalovirus exposure and HLA in healthy donors (dated by TCRdb to 2017 to 2019). Notes on the research overall: According to a later analysis, the 120 or so validation repertoires were produced on the same platform as the roughly 700 repertoires of the first cohort. The study aimed to test whether cataloging public T cell receptors could reveal signatures of past pathogen exposure. In addition to the first cohort of about 650 subjects, a separate validation cohort of approximately 130 different subjects was used. To predict cytomegalovirus infection status, the study brought together high-throughput TCR immunosequencing, statistical association of individual TCRs with disease status, and machine learning.

Overall study results and their limits: The study gave a list of 150 to 200 TCR beta chains associated with cytomegalovirus. The authors suggested that the approach could potentially be generalized to other disease states and immunological phenotypes. Subsequent analysis determined that TCRs grouped into clusters in the first cohort also showed a tendency toward co-occurrence across the 90 to 150 validation repertoires, and 94% of cluster scores exceeded 0. A later analysis lacked HLA typing for the validation cohort, so it scored co-occurrence in that cohort across all 130 or so repertoires. Cytomegalovirus status was reported to be diagnosed by the classifier with high specificity and sensitivity in both the original and validation cohorts. In vitro tests confirmed that a few of the cytomegalovirus-associated TCR beta chains recognize cytomegalovirus antigens. Most TCR sequences were seen in very few donors, while some public TCRs were found in many individuals.

To prepare the library, the immunoSEQ multiplex PCR assay was applied. In the paper's pipeline: A statistical classification framework was built to diagnose cytomegalovirus status from the catalog of TCR beta chain sequences. Here the immuneACCESS table is served through TCRdb, limited to in-frame sequences with V and J called. Missing clones are a known gap in these copies; in checked studies unresolved V genes cover under half, and the rest lacks a known reason. The DNA gave D and trimming, while V, J and clone size come from that table. The sample table contains roughly 150,000 clones; only one count was recorded for 86% of them. 4.5% to 7% of the sample is held by the ten biggest clonotypes.

The material sequenced was PBMCs. The rearranged segments are TRBV10-2 and TRBJ2-4, with TRBD1 perhaps the D gene, on 5 matching bases. The TCR comes from a woman in her twenties or thirties in good health and CMV-seronegative. CDR3 reads: CASSDPTGEIAKNIQYF. Read as DNA, the sequence is TGCGCCAGCAGTGATCCCACAGGAGAGATAGCCAAAAACATTCAGTACTTC.